Detailed here is one TCR beta chain. The antigen is not known. This sample stems from a study of regulatory T cells in long-lasting Graves disease. Study outcomes and limitations: Between persistent patients, a few thousand public clonotypes were shared, exceeding the roughly 920 shared between new patients.

Documented time point: newly diagnosed GD, antithyroid drugs for less than 3 months. Preparation of the TCR library used RNA extracted from PBMCs. In building TCR beta libraries, iRepertoire HTBI primers were used together with Arm-PCR of CDR3 regions. TCRdb recomputed calls from the multiplex PCR reads with MiXCR, one row per CDR3 protein. Among about 430,000 distinct CDR3 sequences listed, roughly 15% were seen once. Germline-derived CDR1 and CDR2 are SGHVS and FQNEAQ. V was pared by 1 base and J by 4 bases, with 6 bases of the junction left unmatched. The CDR3 runs 17 residues. These data are also associated with another study on T cells in Graves' hyperthyroidism and ophthalmopathy. That source notes: Calling Graves' hyperthyroidism stable meant ophthalmopathy did not progress within 18 months. Together with thyroid ultrasound, orbital computed tomography, serum thyroxine and TRAb, clinical symptoms were used for diagnoses. The HTBI primer set was used in a first-round RT-PCR of the TCR CDR3.

This specimen consisted of peripheral blood mononuclear cells (PBMCs), obtained at new diagnosis, from a patient treated with antithyroid drugs. This chain links TRBV7-8 with TRBJ2-7; 14 bases are shared with TRBD2. This receptor was obtained from a woman aged 40 to 50 with Graves disease. CDR3 in amino acids: CASSLEGLAGGIYEQYF. CDR3 nucleotides: TGTGCCAGCAGCTTAGAAGGACTAGCGGGAGGAATTTACGAGCAGTACTTC.